The 32 T cell receptor beta chains presented below share a single source sample, sequenced in a study of T cells expressing NK-cell markers. Reanalyzing the 5' RACE reads, TCRdb keeps one entry per CDR3 protein, without DNA. The table for this sample gives over 350,000 distinct CDR3 sequences. Material for sequencing was blood T cells: a sorted CD56 or NKG2C T cell subset, CD4+ or CD8+ T cells, or bulk PBMC T cells (not recorded which). The receptor source for this set is a woman aged 50 to 60 in good health.

The chain links TRBV29-1 to TRBJ1-3; TCRdb's D call of TRBD1 is untestable without DNA. Looked up from germline, CDR1 is SQVTM and CDR2 is ANQGSEA. The CDR3 is 16 residues long. The CDR3 sequence is CSVSPDRARSGNTIYF.

The rearrangement joins TRBV4-1 to TRBJ1-6. This CDR3 is built from 13 residues. Germline V CDR1 and CDR2: MGHRA, YSYEKL. The CDR3 region is CASSQDFDSPLHF.

J is TRBJ2-2 and V is TRBV3-1. There are 14 residues in the CDR3. CDR1 is LGHDT, CDR2 YNNKEL, per germline (reference sequence). The CDR3 is CASSLQWTTGELFF.

The gene calls are TRBV12-3 or TRBV12-4 and TRBJ1-1; TCRdb selects TRBD1, and the lack of DNA leaves this call unchecked. The CDR3 is made up of 16 amino acids. CDR3 region: CASSSPRQISTYEAFF.

The CDR3 sequence is CASSKTGGYYGYTF. The V and J genes are TRBV27 and TRBJ1-2; the TCRdb call, TRBD1, lacks DNA for checking. The CDR3 length is 14 residues. Germline CDR1 and CDR2: MNHEY and SMNVEV (reference sequence).

The rearrangement uses TRBV2 and TRBJ2-1; the TCRdb D gene call, TRBD1, has no DNA to confirm it. The CDR3 has 14 residues. Germline assignment: CDR1 SNHLY and CDR2 FYNNEI. The chain's CDR3 is CASGGLISYNEQFF.

The gene calls are TRBV10-2 and TRBJ2-4; without DNA, the TCRdb call of TRBD2 cannot be checked. The CDR3 contains 15 residues. Germline V gene data show CDR1 as WSHSY and CDR2 as SAAADI. The CDR3 protein is CASRLAGVAKNIQYF.

V usage is TRBV5-1 and J usage is TRBJ1-2. Per germline, CDR1 SGHRS and CDR2 YFSETQ. The CDR3 has 14 residues. The CDR3 sequence is CASSREGGPDGYTF. The entire variable domain, with the rest obtained from reference TRBV5-1 and TRBJ1-2, is as follows: KAGVTQTPRYLIKTRGQQVTLSCSPISGHRSVSWYQQTPGQGLQFLFEYFSETQRNKGNFPGRFSGRQFSNSRSEMNVSTLELGDSALYLCASSREGGPDGYTFGSGTRLTVV.

This chain uses TRBV10-3 with TRBJ2-1. The V gene's germline CDR1 is ENHRY and CDR2 SYGVKD. The CDR3 is 14 amino acids. The chain's CDR3 is CAIRDQTVGNEQFF.

V and J are TRBV20-1 and TRBJ1-5. CDR1 DFQATT and CDR2 SNEGSKA come from the germline V gene (reference sequence). There are 15 residues in the CDR3. This chain's CDR3 is CSAIADAIVYQPQHF.

This chain connects TRBV7-9 to TRBJ1-1. The CDR3 runs to 14 residues. Germline V gene sequence: CDR1 SEHNR, CDR2 FQNEAQ (reference sequence). This chain's CDR3 is CASSGQVFNTEAFF. The full variable domain, rest sourced from reference TRBV7-9 and TRBJ1-1, is DTGVSQNPRHKITKRGQNVTFRCDPISEHNRLYWYRQTLGQGPEFLTYFQNEAQLEKSRLLSDRFSAERPKGSFSTLEIQRTEQGDSAMYLCASSGQVFNTEAFFGQGTRLTVV.

This chain joins TRBV24-1 and TRBJ2-2; TCRdb designates TRBD1, a call that cannot be tested without DNA. From germline, CDR1 is KGHDR and CDR2 SFDVKD. This CDR3 is built from 15 residues. The CDR3 is CATSGGSPNTGELFF.

This chain links TRBV20-1 with TRBJ2-2; TCRdb designates TRBD2, a call that cannot be tested without DNA. Germline V gene sequence: CDR1 DFQATT, CDR2 SNEGSKA (reference sequence). The CDR3 spans 15 residues. This CDR3 is CSARSSGSDSGELFF.

This sequence joins TRBV7-9 and TRBJ1-4; TCRdb selects TRBD1, and the lack of DNA leaves this call unchecked. This CDR3 spans 15 amino acids. Germline V gene lookup returns CDR1 SEHNR and CDR2 FQNEAQ (reference sequence). The CDR3 sequence is CASSSPSGTGPKLFF.

The chain links TRBV7-9 to TRBJ2-7. This CDR3 spans 13 amino acids. Looked up from germline, CDR1 is SEHNR and CDR2 is FQNEAQ (reference sequence). This CDR3 is CASSPNLSLEQYF.

The rearrangement links TRBV6-5 to TRBJ2-3; lacking DNA, the TRBD1 call made by TCRdb goes unchecked. CDR1 and CDR2 from the germline V gene are MNHEY and SVGAGI. CDR3 length: 15 amino acids. This chain's CDR3 is CASTPSGTGTDTQYF.

This CDR3 reads CASKRAGGHNEQFF. The rearrangement uses TRBV27 and TRBJ2-1; as DNA is missing, the TRBD2 call by TCRdb cannot be tested. The length of the CDR3 is 14 residues. Germline V lookup: CDR1 MNHEY, CDR2 SMNVEV (reference sequence).

The genes are TRBV11-1 and TRBJ2-1; TCRdb names TRBD2, which stays unverified in the absence of DNA. The CDR3 is 18 residues long. Looked up from germline, CDR1 is SGHAT and CDR2 is FQDESV (reference sequence). The CDR3 loop is CASSLGSSWGSSYNEQFF.

The rearrangement joins TRBV4-2 to TRBJ1-2; lacking DNA, the TRBD1 call made by TCRdb goes unchecked. The germline gives CDR1 LGHNA, CDR2 YNFKEQ. The CDR3 has 15 amino acids. CDR3: CASSQDQRGTYGYTF.

This rearrangement joins TRBV4-2 to TRBJ1-1; as DNA is missing, the TRBD1 call by TCRdb cannot be tested. This CDR3 is 15 amino acids long. From germline, CDR1 is LGHNA and CDR2 YNFKEQ. CDR3 in amino acids: CASSQGDSPNTEAFF.

This sequence joins TRBV11-3 and TRBJ2-7; TCRdb selects TRBD2, and the lack of DNA leaves this call unchecked. The CDR3 runs to 16 residues. In germline, CDR1 is SGHNT, CDR2 YENEEA. CDR3 sequence: CASSSGLAGTFYEQYF. Full variable domain (rest looked up from reference TRBV11-3 and TRBJ2-7): EAGVVQSPRYKIIEKKQPVAFWCNPISGHNTLYWYLQNLGQGPELLIRYENEEAVDDSQLPKDRFSAERLKGVDSTLKIQPAELGDSAVYLCASSSGLAGTFYEQYFGPGTRLTVT.

CDR3 sequence: CASSSGGRYYEQYF. The V gene is TRBV7-6, the J gene TRBJ2-7. The CDR3 totals 14 residues. Germline V gives CDR1 SGHVS, CDR2 FNYEAQ.

V and J are TRBV19 and TRBJ1-1. CDR3 length equals 14 residues. CDR1 is LNHDA and CDR2 is SQIVND in the germline V gene (reference sequence). This CDR3 reads CASRYRTMNTEAFF.

Here the CDR3 reads CASSRVRGGETQYF. V and J are TRBV4-1 and TRBJ2-5; there is no DNA to check the TCRdb D call of TRBD1. CDR1 and CDR2 (germline): MGHRA, YSYEKL. This CDR3 comprises 14 residues.

The gene calls are TRBV5-1 and TRBJ2-1; with no DNA, the TCRdb D assignment of TRBD2 cannot be verified. The CDR3 is made up of 18 amino acids. Germline loops: CDR1 SGHRS, CDR2 YFSETQ. CDR3 loop: CASSLAGGPTSSYNEQFF.

V is TRBV3-1 and J is TRBJ2-1; the TRBD1 assignment by TCRdb is unverifiable without DNA. The CDR3 is 14 amino acids. Germline CDR1 is LGHDT and CDR2 is YNNKEL (reference sequence). CDR3 residues: CASSHSVRTAEQFF.

The chain couples TRBV6-5 to TRBJ2-2; lacking DNA, the TRBD1 call made by TCRdb goes unchecked. Germline V gives CDR1 MNHEY, CDR2 SVGAGI. The CDR3 loop spans 15 amino acids. This chain's CDR3 is CASSYSGGRTGELFF.

This sequence joins TRBV10-3 and TRBJ2-5. The CDR3 consists of 13 residues. Germline loops: CDR1 ENHRY, CDR2 SYGVKD. The CDR3: CAISEPLQETQYF.

The chain has TRBV5-6 and TRBJ2-1; TCRdb names TRBD1, which stays unverified in the absence of DNA. Germline lookup yields CDR1 SGHDT and CDR2 YYEEEE. This CDR3 is 12 amino acids long. The CDR3 here is CASRNDPGSRFF.

This chain connects TRBV6-6 to TRBJ2-7; TCRdb lists TRBD1, though no DNA is available to test this call. Germline CDR1 and CDR2: MNHNY and SVGAGI (reference sequence). CDR3 length equals 14 residues. The CDR3 here is CASTNGLPSYEQYF.

J is TRBJ2-1 and V is TRBV5-1. Looked up from germline, CDR1 is SGHRS and CDR2 is YFSETQ. The CDR3 contains 13 residues. The CDR3 is CASSLDLYNEQFF.

The chain recombines TRBV20-1 with TRBJ1-4. There are 15 residues in the CDR3. The germline V gene encodes CDR1 DFQATT and CDR2 SNEGSKA (reference sequence). CDR3 residues: CSAIDVGGDGEKLFF.